The 26 T cell receptor beta chains reported below all come from one sample, sequenced in a study of blood T cells in healthy people across ages (dated by TCRdb to the mid-2010s). The library was made by 5' RACE. Sequencer: Illumina HiSeq 2500. A second PCR of 7 to 11 cycles was performed with a sample-barcoded 5' primer and a J-beta primer mix. TCRdb itself trimmed the public reads at Q25 with fastp, ran MiXCR and retained productive beta chains. Every distinct CDR3 protein forms one entry, paired with its most common genes and DNA. This sample holds hundreds of thousands of distinct CDR3 sequences; more than 55% were observed only once. Approximately 24% of the sample belongs to the ten largest clones. The sequenced material came from blood. These receptors were obtained from a man between 40 and 49 years old in good health.

The CDR3 coding sequence is TGTGCCAGCAGCTTTACGCGGGGACGAGGGACAGATACGCAGTATTTT. Protein product: CASSFTRGRGTDTQYF. The rearrangement links TRBV7-2 to TRBJ2-3, with D maybe TRBD2 (6 bases). The CDR3 runs 16 residues. V was clipped by 3 bases and J by 3 bases, with 16 bases between them. Germline values: CDR1 SGHTA, CDR2 FQGNSA. The complete variable domain, with remaining parts taken from reference TRBV7-2 and TRBJ2-3, reads GAGVSQSPSNKVTEKGKDVELRCDPISGHTALYWYRQSLGQGLEFLIYFQGNSAPDKSGLPSDRFSAERTGGSVSTLTIQRTQQEDSAVYLCASSFTRGRGTDTQYFGPGTRLTVL.

This clonotype showed up many times. The chain uses TRBV19 and TRBJ2-5; D call uncertain. Germline CDR1 is LNHDA and CDR2 is SQIVND (reference sequence). This CDR3 has 16 amino acids. Trimming cost V 3 bases and J 2 bases, with 16 bases left between them. This chain's CDR3 is CASSIGLRVNQETQYF. For the CDR3, the DNA is TGTGCCAGTAGTATCGGTCTACGGGTGAATCAAGAGACCCAGTACTTC.

V gene TRBV24-1 combines with J gene TRBJ2-1; perhaps TRBD1 as D (6 bases). Trimming shortened V by 12 bases and J by 3 bases, and 14 bases separated the two germline ends. The CDR3 runs 13 residues. The germline V gene encodes CDR1 KGHDR and CDR2 SFDVKD. In nucleotides, the CDR3 is TGTGCCTCAGCAGGACAGAGCTACAATGAGCAGTTCTTC. This gives the protein CASAGQSYNEQFF.

This clonotype was seen a few times. CDR3 sequence reads: CASSITLAGVKNEQFF. The CDR3 DNA follows: TGTGCCAGCAGTATAACACTAGCGGGAGTTAAGAATGAGCAGTTCTTC. The chain links TRBV6-1 to TRBJ2-1, with 11 bases identical to TRBD2. This CDR3 is built from 16 residues. J gave up 7 bases and V 5 bases, and 10 bases lay outside the gene matches. Germline V CDR1 and CDR2: MNHNS, SASEGT.

The CDR3 loop is CASSSPRGESYGYTF. The DNA for the CDR3 is TGTGCCAGCAGTAGCCCCCGGGGGGAATCCTATGGCTACACCTTC. This chain connects TRBV28 to TRBJ1-2, with a weak D call TRBD1 (5 bases). The CDR3 extends over 15 amino acids. V was trimmed by 5 bases and J by 4 bases, leaving 17 bases between them. Germline assignment: CDR1 MDHEN and CDR2 SYDVKM.

The chain carries TRBV24-1 and TRBJ2-5, with TRBD2 matching over 8 bases. The CDR3 covers 19 residues. V shed 5 bases and J 1 base; nucleotides not matched to a gene: 17. The germline V gene encodes CDR1 KGHDR and CDR2 SFDVKD. The CDR3 spells CATSGSLGGGLAGQETQYF. The CDR3, as DNA: TGTGCCACCAGTGGTTCATTGGGGGGAGGCCTAGCGGGCCAAGAGACCCAGTACTTC.

This chain uses TRBV10-3 with TRBJ2-1; a weak D match, TRBD2 (6 bases). The better agreement between TRBJ2-7 and the DNA end casts doubt on the J call. This CDR3 has 15 residues. Germline CDR1 ENHRY, CDR2 SYGVKD. CDR3: CAISGGRSGYNEQYF. The CDR3 DNA follows: TGTGCCATCAGTGGGGGTCGTAGCGGATACAATGAGCAGTACTTC.

This chain connects TRBV7-2 to TRBJ2-1; 7 bases map to TRBD2. This CDR3 comprises 14 residues. Per germline, CDR1 SGHTA and CDR2 FQGNSA. Trimming at V came to 8 bases and at J to 7 bases, leaving 11 bases not matched to a gene. The CDR3 sequence is CASSPWGEGNEQFF. In DNA form, the CDR3 reads TGTGCCAGCTCCCCCTGGGGGGAGGGGAATGAGCAGTTCTTC.

The V and J genes are TRBV20-1 and TRBJ2-1; D is unclear. Trimming left V 1 base short and J 5 bases short, with 18 bases between. From germline, CDR1 is DFQATT and CDR2 SNEGSKA (reference sequence). The CDR3 is 16 residues long. The CDR3 sequence is CSARGFADIGDNEQFF. CDR3 sequence (DNA): TGCAGTGCTAGAGGGTTCGCGGATATAGGAGACAATGAGCAGTTCTTC.

The CDR3 DNA reads as TGTGCCACCAGTGGGTTAAGGGACAGGGGTTACAATGAGCAGTTCTTC. This gives the protein CATSGLRDRGYNEQFF. The rearrangement uses TRBV24-1 and TRBJ2-1; 10 nucleotides line up with TRBD1. CDR1 and CDR2 from the germline V gene are KGHDR and SFDVKD. Trimming at V came to 5 bases and at J to 4 bases, leaving 7 bases not matched to a gene. The CDR3 length is 16 residues.

This chain uses TRBV15 with TRBJ1-4, with D hard to call. Germline loops: CDR1 LNHNV, CDR2 YYDKDF (reference sequence). Trimming removed 0 bases at V and 4 bases at J, with 6 bases between. The CDR3 runs 14 residues. The DNA for the CDR3 is TGTGCCACCAGCAGAGATTTAAGTAATGAAAAACTGTTTTTT. It translates to CATSRDLSNEKLFF. Drawing the rest from reference TRBV15 and TRBJ1-4, the complete variable domain is DAMVIQNPRYQVTQFGKPVTLSCSQTLNHNVMYWYQQKSSQAPKLLFHYYDKDFNNEADTPDNFQSRRPNTSFCFLDIRSPGLGDTAMYLCATSRDLSNEKLFFGSGTQLSVL.

This clonotype was counted only a few times. V gene TRBV29-1 combines with J gene TRBJ2-1, with 7 bases aligning to TRBD1. From germline, CDR1 is SQVTM and CDR2 ANQGSEA. The V and J ends lost 7 bases and 3 bases, in that order; junction bases with no gene match: 9. This CDR3 is 14 amino acids long. In DNA, the CDR3 is TGCAGCGGGGGGCCGGGACAGAGCTACAATGAGCAGTTCTTC. Translation: CSGGPGQSYNEQFF.

A few counts support this clonotype. The V call is TRBV28, the J call TRBJ2-4; D might be TRBD2 (6 bases). The DNA end lines up better with TRBJ2-7; the J call may be wrong. The CDR3 covers 14 residues. Germline V gene sequence: CDR1 MDHEN, CDR2 SYDVKM. For the CDR3, the DNA is TGTGCCAGCAGCCACGAGCGGGCCCTACGCGAGCAGTACTTC. It encodes CASSHERALREQYF.

The chain uses TRBV11-3 and TRBJ2-4, with TRBD2 matching over 10 bases. The J call may be wrong; the DNA end is better matched by TRBJ2-7. This CDR3 comprises 18 residues. Germline V gives CDR1 SGHNT, CDR2 YENEEA. CDR3 DNA: TGTGCCAGCAGCTTAGACCACCGTTTAGCGGGAGGTCCCTACGAGCAGTACTTC. Translating gives CASSLDHRLAGGPYEQYF.

V and J are TRBV5-1 and TRBJ1-1; D unclear. CDR3 length equals 17 residues. Germline V lookup: CDR1 SGHRS, CDR2 YFSETQ. V lost 1 base and J lost 1, with 17 bases in between. The CDR3 region has the DNA TGCGCCAGCAGCTTGCGGGCGCCAGACCACTCGAACACTGAAGCTTTCTTT. This translates into CASSLRAPDHSNTEAFF. Combining the CDR3 with reference TRBV5-1 and TRBJ1-1 gives the whole variable domain KAGVTQTPRYLIKTRGQQVTLSCSPISGHRSVSWYQQTPGQGLQFLFEYFSETQRNKGNFPGRFSGRQFSNSRSEMNVSTLELGDSALYLCASSLRAPDHSNTEAFFGQGTRLTVV.

This chain connects TRBV29-1 to TRBJ1-6; the match to TRBD1 covers 11 bases. The ends lost 7 bases at V and 7 bases at J; junction bases unmatched: 3. CDR1 SQVTM and CDR2 ANQGSEA come from the germline V gene. This CDR3 is 13 amino acids long. CDR3 nucleotides: TGCAGCGCCGGGACAGGGGGAAATTCACCCCTCCACTTT. This translates into CSAGTGGNSPLHF.

The chain couples TRBV14 to TRBJ1-1; D remains unclear. Germline CDR1 and CDR2: SGHDN and FVKESK. V lost 2 bases and J 0 bases, leaving 13 bases between the germline ends. CDR3 length: 16 amino acids. The CDR3 is CASSQQETYMNTEAFF. CDR3 nucleotides: TGTGCCAGCAGCCAACAGGAAACTTACATGAACACTGAAGCTTTCTTT. The full variable domain, rest sourced from reference TRBV14 and TRBJ1-1, is EAGVTQFPSHSVIEKGQTVTLRCDPISGHDNLYWYRRVMGKEIKFLLHFVKESKQDESGMPNNRFLAERTGGTYSTLKVQPAELEDSGVYFCASSQQETYMNTEAFFGQGTRLTVV.

The chain is built from TRBV7-6 and TRBJ2-7; perhaps TRBD1 as D (5 bases). The J call may be faulty, since TRBJ2-5 better matches the DNA end. The CDR3 has 15 amino acids. Germline assignment: CDR1 SGHVS and CDR2 FNYEAQ. CDR3 region: CASSLGRVPGETQYF. CDR3 bases: TGTGCCAGCAGCTTAGGAAGGGTCCCAGGGGAGACCCAGTACTTC.

The V and J genes are TRBV20-1 and TRBJ2-1; a possible D gene is TRBD2 (6 bases). CDR1 is DFQATT and CDR2 is SNEGSKA in the germline V gene (reference sequence). This CDR3 has 16 amino acids. V was trimmed by 0 bases and J by 7 bases, leaving 19 bases between them. CDR3 sequence: CSARDLPGEGANEQFF. CDR3 coding DNA: TGCAGTGCTAGAGATTTACCGGGAGAAGGGGCTAATGAGCAGTTCTTC.

The rearrangement joins TRBV25-1 to TRBJ2-1; D gene unclear. This CDR3 has 15 amino acids. Germline V lookup: CDR1 MGHDK, CDR2 SYGVNS. Trimming stripped 2 bases from V and 3 bases from J, with 11 bases between. CDR3 coding DNA: TGTGCCAGCAGTGAAGTACTCGGATACTACAATGAGCAGTTCTTC. Translating it yields CASSEVLGYYNEQFF.

The chain carries TRBV27 and TRBJ1-4; D perhaps matches TRBD1 (5 bases). Germline assignment: CDR1 MNHEY and CDR2 SMNVEV (reference sequence). The CDR3 spans 13 residues. The V end was cut by 8 bases, the J end by 7 bases, with 14 bases between. The CDR3 bases are TGTGCCAGCTCGCTCAATAGGGGTGAAAAACTGTTTTTT. This gives the protein CASSLNRGEKLFF. Complete variable domain (other parts from reference TRBV27 and TRBJ1-4): EAQVTQNPRYLITVTGKKLTVTCSQNMNHEYMSWYRQDPGLGLRQIYYSMNVEVTDKGDVPEGYKVSRKEKRNFPLILESPSPNQTSLYFCASSLNRGEKLFFGSGTQLSVL.

A few counts support this clonotype. The CDR3 protein is CATSRPGASYEQYF. CDR3 sequence (DNA): TGTGCCACCAGCAGACCGGGGGCATCCTACGAGCAGTACTTC. The chain combines TRBV15 with TRBJ2-7, with D perhaps assigned TRBD1 or TRBD2 (6 bases each). The CDR3 runs 14 residues. V was shortened by 2 bases and J by 1 base, with 9 bases between the two germline ends. Germline CDR1 and CDR2: LNHNV and YYDKDF (reference sequence).

The rearrangement links TRBV27 to TRBJ2-1; D gene uncertain. Germline CDR1 MNHEY, CDR2 SMNVEV (reference sequence). The CDR3 loop spans 12 amino acids. V was trimmed by 5 bases and J by 8 bases, leaving 10 bases between them. This CDR3 is CASSSTYDEQFF. Here the CDR3 DNA reads TGTGCCAGCAGTAGTACTTACGATGAGCAGTTCTTC.

V and J are TRBV5-5 and TRBJ2-7; TRBD2 matches at 14 bases. The J segment lost 1 base and the V segment lost 5 bases, leaving 5 bases of the junction unmatched. From germline, CDR1 is SGHKS and CDR2 YYEKEE (reference sequence). The CDR3 has 16 residues. As DNA, the CDR3 is TGTGCCAGCAGTCAGGGACTAGCGGGAGCGTCCTACGAGCAGTACTTC. It specifies CASSQGLAGASYEQYF.

J is TRBJ2-4 and V is TRBV6-2 or TRBV6-3; the D gene is possibly TRBD1 (6 bases). V was pared by 5 bases and J by 0 bases, with 11 bases between. This CDR3 region has 15 residues. The V gene's germline CDR1 is MNHEY and CDR2 SVGEGT. This CDR3 is CASSQQGIAKNIQYF. CDR3 nucleotide sequence: TGTGCCAGCAGTCAACAGGGAATAGCCAAAAACATTCAGTACTTC.

J is TRBJ2-7 and V is TRBV11-1; D possibly corresponds to TRBD2 (7 bases). The CDR3 is 14 residues long. The V gene lost 5 bases and the J gene lost 4 bases, with 15 bases spanning the gap. Looked up from germline, CDR1 is SGHAT and CDR2 is FQDESV (reference sequence). The CDR3 here is CASSPVGGRYEQYF. CDR3 coding DNA: TGTGCCAGCAGCCCCGTGGGGGGGCGATACGAGCAGTACTTC.